This T cell receptor beta chain emerged from a study of CD8 T cells in ankylosing spondylitis. Study results and limitations: Past studies reported some motif variants in reactive arthritis synovial fluid and blood. With a CD8+ phenotype, disease-linked clones were relatively rare in peripheral blood. Eight or nine highly homologous variants formed a TCR beta motif that appeared characteristic of ankylosing spondylitis blood. Reports say disease-linked clones showed up significantly more in matched ankylosing spondylitis synovial fluid.

In its sample, this clonotype was seen many times. What it binds is not known. As the method for making TCR beta libraries, quantitative 5'-RACE with molecular barcodes was used. TCRdb fed the 5' RACE reads into MiXCR, producing one record per CDR3 protein. The profile shows about 330,000 distinct CDR3 sequences, roughly 8% of them singletons. V gave up 1 base and J gave up 2 bases, with 21 bases separating them. Germline-derived CDR1 and CDR2 are MDHEN and SYDVKM. The CDR3 runs to 19 residues. The sequenced sample consisted of blood, either unsorted or a sorted T cell fraction (not recorded which). This clonotype originated in a male donor with ankylosing spondylitis. The chain recombines TRBV28 with TRBJ2-1; D possibly uses TRBD1 or TRBD2 (6 bases each). The CDR3 DNA follows: TGTGCCAGCAGTTTATTGGGACATTTAATAGCGGCAACCTACAATGAGCAGTTCTTC. Its protein is CASSLLGHLIAATYNEQFF.